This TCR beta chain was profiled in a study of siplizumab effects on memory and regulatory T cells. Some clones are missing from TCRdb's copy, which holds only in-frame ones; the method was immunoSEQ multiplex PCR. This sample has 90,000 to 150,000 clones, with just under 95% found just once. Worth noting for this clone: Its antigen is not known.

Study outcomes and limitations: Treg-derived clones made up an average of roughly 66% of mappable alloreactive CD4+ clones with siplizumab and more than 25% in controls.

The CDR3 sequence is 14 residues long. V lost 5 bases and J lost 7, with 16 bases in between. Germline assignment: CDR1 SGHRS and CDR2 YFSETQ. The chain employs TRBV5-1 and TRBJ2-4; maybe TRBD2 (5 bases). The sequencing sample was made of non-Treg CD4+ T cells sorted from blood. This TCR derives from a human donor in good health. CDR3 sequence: CASRASQSGNIQYF. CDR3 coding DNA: TGCGCCAGCAGGGCGAGTCAATCGGGGAACATTCAGTACTTC.